This T cell receptor beta chain is from a study of metastatic and nonmetastatic thyroid tumors. The CDR3 runs 13 residues. The germline gives CDR1 MNHEY, CDR2 SMNVEV (reference sequence). All patients were treatment-naive before thyroid surgery. As processed by the authors: CDR3 was compared across clinicopathological groups, and the resulting differences were used to build a distant-metastasis classifier for papillary thyroid cancer. TCRdb re-clonotyped the PCR reads via MiXCR. The V and J calls were not made by the authors but by TCRdb's processing. The sample shows roughly 14,000 clones, about 23% of them seen only once. Turning to this clone: At one boundary the junction diverges from the germline segment, which might be a read error.

Sequencing was carried out using tumor tissue. The chain combines TRBV27 with TRBJ2-7, with D hard to call. The clonotype originates from a female donor with papillary thyroid cancer or a benign thyroid nodule (not recorded which). Some clones in this sample may be carry-over from other donors' samples. CDR3 protein: CASRAATPYDQYF. CDR3 nucleotide sequence: TGTGCCAGCAGGGCAGCAACCCCCTACGATCAGTACTTC.